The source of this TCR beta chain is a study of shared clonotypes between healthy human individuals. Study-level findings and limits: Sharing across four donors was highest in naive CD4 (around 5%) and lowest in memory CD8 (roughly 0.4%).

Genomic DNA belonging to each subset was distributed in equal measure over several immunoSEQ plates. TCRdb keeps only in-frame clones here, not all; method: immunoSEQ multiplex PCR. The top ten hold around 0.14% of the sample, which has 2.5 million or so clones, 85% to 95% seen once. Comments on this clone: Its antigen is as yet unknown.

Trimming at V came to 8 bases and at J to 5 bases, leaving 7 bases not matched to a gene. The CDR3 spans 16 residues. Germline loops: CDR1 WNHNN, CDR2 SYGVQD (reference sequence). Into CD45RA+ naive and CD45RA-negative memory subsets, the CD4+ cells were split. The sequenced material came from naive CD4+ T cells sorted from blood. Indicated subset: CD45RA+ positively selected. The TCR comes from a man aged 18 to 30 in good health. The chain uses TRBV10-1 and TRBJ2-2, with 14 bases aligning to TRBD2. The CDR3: CASGWTSGRSTGELFF. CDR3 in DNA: TGCGCCAGCGGTTGGACTAGCGGGAGGTCGACCGGGGAGCTGTTTTTT.